The sequence of this TCR beta chain was determined in a study of blood T cell repertoires in COVID-19. In the original workflow: Amplification of reference gene primers was used by the study to estimate nucleated cell counts. This table comes from immunoSEQ multiplex PCR, and its TCRdb copy is limited to in-frame clones, with some not included. Clone size and the V and J calls come from that table; the DNA yielded D and trimming. The sample lists about 210,000 clones, around 81% seen once, with around 7.3% in the top ten. CDR3 length equals 13 residues. The V end lost 6 bases, the J end lost 8 bases, and 16 bases lay between the germline ends. This clone has a handful of counts.

The sequenced sample was peripheral blood. The chain combines TRBV12-3 or TRBV12-4 with TRBJ1-2, with D hard to call. The receptor was isolated from a woman in her 70s with acute or convalescent COVID-19. CDR3 DNA sequence: TGTGCCAGCAGCCCCGTATCGCTAGGAGGCTACACCTTC. Protein sequence: CASSPVSLGGYTF.